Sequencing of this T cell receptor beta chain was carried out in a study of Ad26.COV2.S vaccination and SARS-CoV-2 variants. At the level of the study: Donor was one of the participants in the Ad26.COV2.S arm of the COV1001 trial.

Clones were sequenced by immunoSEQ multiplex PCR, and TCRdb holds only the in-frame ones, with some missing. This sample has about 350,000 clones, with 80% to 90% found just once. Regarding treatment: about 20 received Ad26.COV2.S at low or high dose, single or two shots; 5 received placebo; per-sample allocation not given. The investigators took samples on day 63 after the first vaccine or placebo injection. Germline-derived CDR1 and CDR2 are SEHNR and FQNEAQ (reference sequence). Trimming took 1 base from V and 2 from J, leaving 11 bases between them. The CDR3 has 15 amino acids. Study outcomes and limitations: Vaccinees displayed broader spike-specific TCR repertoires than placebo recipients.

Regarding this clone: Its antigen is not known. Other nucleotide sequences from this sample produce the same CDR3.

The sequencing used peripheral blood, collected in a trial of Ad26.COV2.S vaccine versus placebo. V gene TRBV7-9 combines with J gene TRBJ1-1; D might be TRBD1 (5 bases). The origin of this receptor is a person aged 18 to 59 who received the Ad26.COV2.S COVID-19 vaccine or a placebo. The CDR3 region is CASSLVSGVNTEAFF. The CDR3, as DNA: TGTGCCAGCAGCTTAGTTTCGGGGGTAAACACTGAAGCTTTCTTT.